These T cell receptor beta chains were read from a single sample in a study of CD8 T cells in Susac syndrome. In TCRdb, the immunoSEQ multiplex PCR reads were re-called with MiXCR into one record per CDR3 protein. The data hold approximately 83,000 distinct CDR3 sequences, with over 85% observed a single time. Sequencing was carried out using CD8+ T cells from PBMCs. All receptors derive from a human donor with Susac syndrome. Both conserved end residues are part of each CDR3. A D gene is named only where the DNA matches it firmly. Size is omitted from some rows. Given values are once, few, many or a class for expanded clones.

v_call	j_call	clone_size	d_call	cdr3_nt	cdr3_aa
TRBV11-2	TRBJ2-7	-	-	TGTGCCAGCAGCTTCGACAGCGAGCAGTACTTC	CASSFDSEQYF
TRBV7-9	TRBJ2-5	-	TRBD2	TGTGCCAGCAATCCGGGGGGAGCGGAGACCCAGTACTTC	CASNPGGAETQYF
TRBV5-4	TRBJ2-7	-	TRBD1	TGTGCCAGCAGCCTCCGGACAGGGGGAGACTACGAGCAGTACTTC	CASSLRTGGDYEQYF
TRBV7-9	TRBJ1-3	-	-	TGTGCCAGCACCCCAGACTACCAAACAGGGTTTGGAAACACCATATATTTT	CASTPDYQTGFGNTIYF
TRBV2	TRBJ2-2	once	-	TGTGCCAGTTCTCAGGGGACCGGGGAGCTGTTTTTT	CASSQGTGELFF
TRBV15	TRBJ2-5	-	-	TGTGCCACCAGTTCGCGGGGACAAGAGACCCAGTACTTC	CATSSRGQETQYF
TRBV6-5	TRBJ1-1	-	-	TGTGCCAGCAGTTACTCGTATCCGAACACTGAAGCTTTCTTT	CASSYSYPNTEAFF
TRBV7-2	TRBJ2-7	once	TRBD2	TGTGCCAGCAGCCCACGACTAGCGGTTTCCTACGAGCAGTACTTC	CASSPRLAVSYEQYF
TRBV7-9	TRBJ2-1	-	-	TGTGCCAGCTCAAAAGTGATCCTTTATACTGAGCAGTTCTTC	CASSKVILYTEQFF
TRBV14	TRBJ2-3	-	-	TGTGCCAGCAGCCCCAGGGAAGATACGCAGTATTTT	CASSPREDTQYF
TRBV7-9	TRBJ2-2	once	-	TGTGCCAGCAGCTTAGCAACAGGGTTTCTAAACACCGGGGAGCTGTTTTTT	CASSLATGFLNTGELFF
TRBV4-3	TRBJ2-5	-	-	TGCGCCAGCAGCCAGGTGACAGGGAGGGTTGGAGAGACCCAGTACTTC	CASSQVTGRVGETQYF
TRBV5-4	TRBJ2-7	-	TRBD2	TGTGCCAGCAGCTCGCCCGAGTATTTACCGGGGGGTCCCTACGAGCAGTACTTC	CASSSPEYLPGGPYEQYF
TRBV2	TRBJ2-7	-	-	TGTGCCAGCAGTTGGACAAACTACGAGCAGTACTTC	CASSWTNYEQYF
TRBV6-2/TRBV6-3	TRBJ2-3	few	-	TGTGCCAGCAGTCCGGGTGGAGATACGCAGTATTTT	CASSPGGDTQYF
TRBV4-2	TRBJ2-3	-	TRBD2	TGTGCCAGCAGCCAAGATCTGCTAGCGGGCACAGATACGCAGTATTTT	CASSQDLLAGTDTQYF
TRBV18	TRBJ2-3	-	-	TGTGCCAGCTCAGTCGACCACACAGATACGCAGTATTTT	CASSVDHTDTQYF
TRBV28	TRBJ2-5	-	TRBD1	TGTGCCAGCAGTTGGGGACAGGGGAACTGGGAGACCCAGTACTTC	CASSWGQGNWETQYF
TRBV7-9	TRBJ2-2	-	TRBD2	TGTGCCAGCAGCCCAGGACTAGCGGACCCGAACACCGGGGAGCTGTTTTTT	CASSPGLADPNTGELFF
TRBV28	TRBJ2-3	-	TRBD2	TGTGCCAGCAGTTTCCTAGCGACTAGCGGGACTATCACAGATACGCAGTATTTT	CASSFLATSGTITDTQYF
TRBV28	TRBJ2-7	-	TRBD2	TGTGCCAGCAGTTTCGGGACTAGCGGGAGTGCTCAGTACGAGCAGTACTTC	CASSFGTSGSAQYEQYF
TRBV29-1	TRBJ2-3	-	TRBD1	TGCAGCGTTGAAGATCGGGGCAGGGGGCACGATACGCAGTATTTT	CSVEDRGRGHDTQYF
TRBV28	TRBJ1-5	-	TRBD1	TGTGCCAGCAGCCTAACAGGGGCAAGCACGACCCAGCATTTT	CASSLTGASTTQHF
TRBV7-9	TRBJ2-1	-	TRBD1	TGTGCCAGCAGCTTCAGGGACAGTAAGCAGTTCTTC	CASSFRDSKQFF
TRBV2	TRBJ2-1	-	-	TGTGCCAGCAGTGTCCGAGACTACCTCAATAATGAGCAGTTCTTC	CASSVRDYLNNEQFF
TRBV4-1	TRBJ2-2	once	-	TGCGCCAGCAGCCAAGATGGACCTAGGGCCGGGGAGCTGTTTTTT	CASSQDGPRAGELFF
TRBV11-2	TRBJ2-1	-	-	TGTGCCAGCAGCTTAGCGGGGGGCTTCTACAATGAGCAGTTCTTC	CASSLAGGFYNEQFF
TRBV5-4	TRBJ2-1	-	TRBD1	TGTGCCAGCAGCCAGGACAGGGATGACTACAATGAGCAGTTCTTC	CASSQDRDDYNEQFF
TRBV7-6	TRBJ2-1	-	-	TGTGCCAGCAGCTTAAGATTAGGGGAAATCAGGAATGAGCAGTTCTTC	CASSLRLGEIRNEQFF
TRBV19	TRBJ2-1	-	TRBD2	TGTGCCAGTAGTCAGCCTAGCGGGGATAAGCAGTTCTTC	CASSQPSGDKQFF
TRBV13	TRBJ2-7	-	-	TGTGCCAGCCTCAGCCGGGGGCCCTCATCCTACGAGCAGTACTTC	CASLSRGPSSYEQYF
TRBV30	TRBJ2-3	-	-	TGTGCCTGGAGCGTGACAGGTGCGGGGGATACGCAGTATTTT	CAWSVTGAGDTQYF
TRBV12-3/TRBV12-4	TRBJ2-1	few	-	TGTGCCAGCAGTTTACGCAGCCAGCCTTACAATGAGCAGTTCTTC	CASSLRSQPYNEQFF
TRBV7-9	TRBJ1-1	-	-	TGTGCCAGCAGTCCCAAGGACGGGAACACTGAAGCTTTCTTT	CASSPKDGNTEAFF
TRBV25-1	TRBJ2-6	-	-	TGTGCCAGCAGTAATTACTCTGGGGCCAACGTCCTGACTTTC	CASSNYSGANVLTF